Each of the 22 T cell receptor beta chains below was sequenced from the same sample in a study of T cell responses to AZD1222 COVID-19 vaccine. The data were produced by immunoSEQ multiplex PCR, yet TCRdb's version contains in-frame clones alone and is incomplete. The table lists about 56,000 clones, approximately 88% of them singletons. The material sequenced was peripheral blood, taken on day 0 of AZD1222 vaccination. The receptors were sampled from an adult in good health.

This clone was picked up one time. V and J are TRBV6-5 and TRBJ1-5, with D uncertain. This CDR3 spans 12 amino acids. Germline V gene lookup returns CDR1 MNHEY and CDR2 SVGAGI. V lost 5 bases and J 4 bases, leaving 6 bases between the germline ends. As DNA, the CDR3 is TGTGCCAGCAGTACCGATAATCAGCCCCAGCATTTT. This translates into CASSTDNQPQHF.

In regard to this clone: A read error may account for a junction end that differs from germline. V is TRBV5-1 and J is TRBJ2-1, with 9 bases fitting TRBD1. Looked up from germline, CDR1 is SGHRS and CDR2 is YFSETQ. This CDR3 is 16 amino acids long. CDR3 bases: TGCGCCAGCAGCTTGATAGGGACAGGGTCCTCCAATGAGCAGTTCTTC. Translation: CASSLIGTGSSNEQFF.

This rearrangement joins TRBV19 to TRBJ2-1; 12 nucleotides line up with TRBD2. The V gene's germline CDR1 is LNHDA and CDR2 SQIVND (reference sequence). This CDR3 spans 16 amino acids. The trim removed 4 bases at V and 4 bases at J, leaving 5 bases unmatched. CDR3 coding DNA: TGTGCCAGTAGTAAAGCGCTAGCGGGAGGGTACAATGAGCAGTTCTTC. Translated: CASSKALAGGYNEQFF.

This chain links TRBV30 with TRBJ2-7, with TRBD1 matching over 9 bases. J was trimmed by 0 bases and V by 0 bases; bases with no gene match: 6. This CDR3 comprises 16 residues. CDR1 GTSNPN and CDR2 SVGIG come from the germline V gene (reference sequence). CDR3 bases: TGTGCCTGGAGTGTAGGGGACAGGGAGAGCTCCTACGAGCAGTACTTC. Protein: CAWSVGDRESSYEQYF.

This clone was recorded a few times. This sequence joins TRBV4-2 and TRBJ1-6; TRBD1 matches at 10 bases. Germline V gene lookup returns CDR1 LGHNA and CDR2 YNFKEQ. The CDR3 spans 17 residues. With V trimmed by 0 bases and J by 9 bases, 8 bases remained unmatched. In DNA form, the CDR3 reads TGTGCCAGCAGCCAAGATGGGACAGGGGTAACTCGTTCACCCCTCCACTTT. Residues: CASSQDGTGVTRSPLHF.

V is TRBV6-5 and J is TRBJ1-5; 9 nucleotides match TRBD1. CDR1 and CDR2 (germline): MNHEY, SVGAGI. The CDR3 consists of 15 residues. V dropped 6 bases and J dropped 3; count of bases not matched to a gene: 6. CDR3: CASRDRGSANQPQHF. The DNA for the CDR3 is TGTGCCAGCAGGGACAGGGGATCCGCCAATCAGCCCCAGCATTTT.

V and J are TRBV5-4 and TRBJ2-7; possible D gene TRBD2, 6 bases. The length of the CDR3 is 16 residues. Germline values: CDR1 SGHNT, CDR2 YYREEE (reference sequence). Trimming shortened V by 0 bases and J by 5 bases, and 18 bases separated the two germline ends. The DNA for the CDR3 is TGTGCCAGCAGCTTGGAGGCCTCCCGGGGGTTTAACGAGCAGTACTTC. Its translation: CASSLEASRGFNEQYF.

V usage is TRBV27 and J usage is TRBJ2-1; D is possibly TRBD2 (6 bases). Germline lookup yields CDR1 MNHEY and CDR2 SMNVEV (reference sequence). CDR3 length: 15 residues. V was pared by 6 bases and J by 1 base, with 13 bases between. This CDR3 is CASRVGRESYNEQFF. The CDR3 DNA is TGTGCCAGCAGGGTAGGGCGGGAATCCTACAATGAGCAGTTCTTC.

This rearrangement joins TRBV19 to TRBJ1-5, with 7 bases matching TRBD1. V was pared by 5 bases and J by 7 bases, with 8 bases of the junction left unmatched. CDR3 length: 14 amino acids. The germline CDR1 and CDR2 sequences are LNHDA and SQIVND (reference sequence). The DNA of the CDR3 is TGTGCCAGTAGTCGACAGGGTTATGGGCAGCCCCAGCATTTT. This gives the protein CASSRQGYGQPQHF.

The rearrangement uses TRBV5-1 and TRBJ1-2, with TRBD1 matching over 8 bases. J lost 8 bases, V lost 3 bases, and 6 bases had no gene match. Germline V gene lookup returns CDR1 SGHRS and CDR2 YFSETQ. CDR3 length: 13 amino acids. CDR3 amino acids: CASSSQGERGYTF. In nucleotides, the CDR3 is TGCGCCAGCAGCTCACAGGGGGAGCGAGGCTACACCTTC.

DNA for the CDR3: TGTGCCAGCACCTCTCGGCGAAACTATGGCTACACCTTC. Amino acids: CASTSRRNYGYTF. This rearrangement joins TRBV7-8 to TRBJ1-2, with no clear D. The V end lost 7 bases, the J end lost 2 bases, and 11 bases lay between the germline ends. Germline CDR1 is SGHVS and CDR2 is FQNEAQ. There are 13 residues in the CDR3.

V is TRBV13 and J is TRBJ2-2; D call uncertain. In germline, CDR1 is PRHDT, CDR2 FYEKMQ (reference sequence). Trimming removed 0 bases from V and 0 bases from J, with 20 bases in between. CDR3 length: 20 amino acids. This CDR3 reads CASSLGWASSKITNTGELFF. The CDR3 nucleotides read TGTGCCAGCAGCTTAGGGTGGGCGTCGAGTAAAATTACGAACACCGGGGAGCTGTTTTTT.

This clone has only one observation. The chain links TRBV2 to TRBJ1-5; possibly TRBD1 for D (6 bases). Trimming cost V 3 bases and J 3 bases, with 18 bases left between them. The germline CDR1 and CDR2 sequences are SNHLY and FYNNEI. The CDR3 runs to 17 residues. CDR3 in amino acids: CASSEGSLGQVNQPQHF. In nucleotides, the CDR3 is TGTGCCAGCAGTGAGGGGAGTCTGGGACAAGTCAATCAGCCCCAGCATTTT.

The rearrangement joins TRBV7-9 to TRBJ1-6; the match to TRBD1 covers 9 bases. CDR1 and CDR2 from the germline V gene are SEHNR and FQNEAQ (reference sequence). Trimming cost V 5 bases and J 7 bases; bases outside gene matches: 12. The CDR3 length is 17 residues. Here the CDR3 reads CASSLSNTGTGNSPLHF. The CDR3 DNA reads TGTGCCAGCAGCCTATCGAATACCGGGACAGGGAATTCACCCCTCCACTTT.

The V call is TRBV30, the J call TRBJ1-2; the match to TRBD1 covers 7 bases. The CDR3 consists of 15 residues. Trimming at V came to 4 bases and at J to 6 bases, leaving 14 bases not matched to a gene. CDR1 and CDR2 (germline): GTSNPN, SVGIG (reference sequence). The CDR3 bases are TGTGCCTGGAACCGGGACAGTCGGCGAGGGGATGGCTACACCTTC. Protein sequence: CAWNRDSRRGDGYTF.

The chain joins TRBV7-2 to TRBJ2-5, with 9 bases that match TRBD2. V lost 5 bases and J lost 4; bases outside the gene matches: 11. The CDR3 has 16 residues. Germline CDR1 and CDR2: SGHTA and FQGNSA. CDR3 in amino acids: CASSTHSSGMGETQYF. CDR3 DNA sequence: TGTGCCAGCAGCACGCATTCTAGCGGGATGGGAGAGACCCAGTACTTC.

This clone was observed a few times. The chain links TRBV5-6 to TRBJ1-5; 11 bases are shared with TRBD1. CDR1 is SGHDT, CDR2 YYEEEE, per germline. Trimming removed 1 base from V and 4 bases from J; junction bases left unmatched: 1. This CDR3 comprises 15 residues. CDR3 bases: TGTGCCAGCAGCTTGTGGGACAGGGGGAATCAGCCCCAGCATTTT. This encodes CASSLWDRGNQPQHF.

The genes are TRBV7-3 and TRBJ1-2; D is unclear. The V and J ends lost 2 bases and 3 bases respectively, with 10 bases between them. The CDR3 sequence is 14 residues long. CDR1 is SGHTA and CDR2 is FQGTGA in the germline V gene. CDR3 in DNA: TGTGCCAGCAGCTTAGGCGGATCTCACTATGGCTACACCTTC. Translated: CASSLGGSHYGYTF. The full variable domain, rest sourced from reference TRBV7-3 and TRBJ1-2, is GAGVSQTPSNKVTEKGKYVELRCDPISGHTALYWYRQSLGQGPEFLIYFQGTGAADDSGLPNDRFFAVRPEGSVSTLKIQRTERGDSAVYLCASSLGGSHYGYTFGSGTRLTVV.

This clone turned up a few times. The genes are TRBV5-1 and TRBJ1-1; 8 bases are a match to TRBD1. From germline, CDR1 is SGHRS and CDR2 YFSETQ. Trimming at V came to 2 bases and at J to 1 base, leaving 4 bases not matched to a gene. The CDR3 is made up of 15 amino acids. In DNA, the CDR3 is TGCGCCAGCAGCTTATCCGGGACAGGGAACACTGAAGCTTTCTTT. It specifies CASSLSGTGNTEAFF. The entire variable domain, with the rest obtained from reference TRBV5-1 and TRBJ1-1, is as follows: KAGVTQTPRYLIKTRGQQVTLSCSPISGHRSVSWYQQTPGQGLQFLFEYFSETQRNKGNFPGRFSGRQFSNSRSEMNVSTLELGDSALYLCASSLSGTGNTEAFFGQGTRLTVV.

This sequence joins TRBV7-2 and TRBJ1-3, with D hard to call. Trimming left V 5 bases short and J 0 bases short, with 8 bases between. Germline V gives CDR1 SGHTA, CDR2 FQGNSA. The CDR3 is 14 residues long. CDR3 sequence (DNA): TGTGCCAGCAGCATCACCCCCTCTGGAAACACCATATATTTT. This encodes CASSITPSGNTIYF.

The CDR3 DNA sequence: TGCAGCGTCGCGGGACTAGCGGGAGTGAGCGGTGAGCAGTTCTTC. It codes for CSVAGLAGVSGEQFF. The chain recombines TRBV29-1 with TRBJ2-1; 14 bases map to TRBD2. CDR1 is SQVTM and CDR2 is ANQGSEA in the germline V gene. The V gene end was trimmed by 6 bases and the J gene end by 9 bases; junction bases not matched to a gene: 10. The CDR3 is made up of 15 amino acids.

Only one count was recorded for this clone. The V and J genes are TRBV6-2 or TRBV6-3 and TRBJ2-7; no clear D. Trimming took off 6 bases at V and 7 bases at J, with 16 bases between the two ends. The germline gives CDR1 MNHEY, CDR2 SVGEGT. This CDR3 spans 13 amino acids. CDR3 nucleotide sequence: TGTGCCAGCAGCCCTCATGGGTCTCGTGAGCAGTACTTC. Translation gives CASSPHGSREQYF.